This TCR beta chain emerged from a study of blood T cell repertoires in COVID-19. For the study at large: The cDNA or gDNA used as material had been derived from T cells, B-cell-depleted T cells, or PBMCs.

In the authors' methods: Amplification of reference gene primers was used by the study to estimate nucleated cell counts. The data were produced by immunoSEQ multiplex PCR, yet TCRdb's version contains in-frame clones alone and is incomplete. V and J calls and clone size are copied from that table; D and trimming were computed from the DNA. The data contain some 160,000 clones, approximately 80% of them seen just once; the ten biggest clones take up about 1.5%. This CDR3 is 13 amino acids long. Germline-derived CDR1 and CDR2 are KGHSH and LQKENI. V lost 0 bases, J lost 8 bases, and 10 bases lay in between. This clone was observed once.

The sequence came from a human donor in a cohort sampled during active COVID-19. Sequencing was performed on peripheral blood. The chain recombines TRBV18 with TRBJ1-2; D remains ambiguous. CDR3 region: CASSPPSGYGYTF. The DNA for the CDR3 is TGTGCCAGCTCACCACCGTCGGGGTACGGCTACACCTTC. The complete variable domain, with remaining parts taken from reference TRBV18 and TRBJ1-2, reads NAGVMQNPRHLVRRRGQEARLRCSPMKGHSHVYWYRQLPEEGLKFMVYLQKENIIDESGMPKERFSAEFPKEGPSILRIQQVVRGDSAAYFCASSPPSGYGYTFGSGTRLTVV.